This T cell receptor (beta chain) was sequenced in a study of blood T cell repertoires in COVID-19. Study at large: The United States, Italy and Spain were the sources of the acute and convalescent COVID-19 samples. T cells, B-cell-depleted T cells, or PBMCs provided the cDNA or gDNA that served as material.

With V trimmed by 4 bases and J by 7 bases, 6 bases remained unmatched. This CDR3 is 15 amino acids long. The germline V gene encodes CDR1 KGHSH and CDR2 LQKENI. In the authors' workflow: Cell counts per sample came from amplifying reference gene primers. Produced via immunoSEQ multiplex PCR; TCRdb's table is partial and in-frame only. Clonal size and the V and J genes are those of that table, whereas D and trimming came from the DNA. This sample carries around 260,000 clones, more than 70% of them seen once, and the ten largest clones take less than 3%. The sequence was obtained from a woman between 50 and 59 years old with acute or convalescent COVID-19. The J gene is TRBJ1-6, the V gene TRBV18; 8 bases map to TRBD1. Sequencing was carried out using peripheral blood. The CDR3 coding sequence is TGTGCCAGCTCACAAGGGACAGGAGAGAATTCACCCCTCCACTTT. Its protein product is CASSQGTGENSPLHF.